A selection of T cell receptor beta chains follows, all from one sample in a study of cytotoxic CD8 clonotypes in ibrutinib-treated CLL. The repertoire was sequenced with immunoSEQ multiplex PCR; TCRdb's copy has only in-frame clones and lacks some. The data show 100,000 to 150,000 clones, with roughly 85% seen just once and roughly 2% held by the top ten. Sequencing used PBMCs, obtained after 24 months of ibrutinib treatment. Receptors were obtained from a human donor with chronic lymphocytic leukemia. The CDR3 runs from the conserved cysteine through the conserved F or W. A D gene is named only where the DNA matches it firmly. The size of a clone is reported for some rows only, either as once, few or many, or as a class for expanded clones.

v_call	d_call	clone_size	j_call	cdr3_aa	cdr3_nt
TRBV11-2	NA	NA	TRBJ2-7	CASSLLPEQYF	TGTGCCAGCAGCTTACTCCCCGAGCAGTACTTC
TRBV10-3	NA	NA	TRBJ2-1	CAHQPSGNNNEQFF	TGTGCCCATCAGCCCTCCGGAAATAACAATGAGCAGTTCTTC
TRBV6-5	NA	NA	TRBJ1-2	CASSTYREVLVGYTF	TGTGCCAGCAGTACCTACCGAGAAGTCCTGGTGGGCTACACCTTC
TRBV18	NA	NA	TRBJ2-1	CASSPHNEQFF	TGTGCCAGCTCACCCCACAATGAGCAGTTCTTC
TRBV6-5	NA	NA	TRBJ2-1	CASSPPRGGGGQFF	TGTGCCAGCAGCCCTCCCCGGGGAGGGGGAGGGCAGTTCTTC
TRBV29-1	NA	NA	TRBJ1-4	CSVESWEREKLFF	TGCAGCGTTGAATCTTGGGAACGTGAAAAACTGTTTTTT
TRBV5-1	NA	NA	TRBJ1-5	CASSLGVRGSNQPQHF	TGCGCTAGCAGCTTGGGAGTCCGGGGAAGCAATCAGCCCCAGCATTTT
TRBV28	NA	NA	TRBJ2-2	CASSLVQSNTGELFF	TGTGCCAGCAGTTTGGTTCAATCGAACACCGGGGAGCTGTTTTTT
TRBV28	NA	NA	TRBJ1-6	CASSTPQFNSPLHF	TGTGCCAGCAGCACTCCCCAATTTAATTCACCCCTCCACTTT
TRBV28	NA	NA	TRBJ2-7	CASSSLNYYEQYF	TGTGCCAGCAGTTCCCTAAACTATTACGAGCAGTACTTC
TRBV5-1	NA	once	TRBJ1-1	CASSLDPNTEAFF	TGCGCCAGCAGCTTGGATCCGAACACTGAAGCTTTCTTT
TRBV11-2	NA	NA	TRBJ1-5	CASSLDGSPNQPQHF	TGTGCCAGCAGCTTAGACGGGTCCCCCAATCAGCCCCAGCATTTT
TRBV10-3	NA	NA	TRBJ2-5	CAIKGGAKETQYF	TGTGCCATCAAGGGGGGGGCGAAAGAGACCCAGTACTTC
TRBV4-3	NA	few	TRBJ1-5	CASSQDQGFDQPQHF	TGCGCCAGCAGCCAAGATCAGGGTTTTGACCAGCCCCAGCATTTT
TRBV18	NA	NA	TRBJ2-7	CASSPTGFEQYF	TGTGCCAGCTCACCTACAGGGTTCGAGCAGTACTTC
TRBV11-2	TRBD1	NA	TRBJ2-3	CASTRTGGTDTQYF	TGTGCCAGCACCCGGACAGGGGGCACAGATACGCAGTATTTT
TRBV2	NA	NA	TRBJ1-6	CASRLGTTYNSPLHF	TGTGCCAGCCGGCTAGGGACGACCTATAATTCACCCCTCCACTTT
TRBV2	NA	few	TRBJ1-5	CASSEGPSQPQHF	TGTGCCAGCAGTGAGGGCCCTTCTCAGCCCCAGCATTTT
TRBV7-2	NA	NA	TRBJ1-3	CASSLALGPSGNTIYF	TGTGCCAGCAGCTTAGCGCTCGGGCCCTCTGGAAACACCATATATTTT
TRBV28	TRBD1	NA	TRBJ2-5	CASSQTGGLEETQYF	TGTGCCAGCAGCCAGACAGGGGGCTTGGAAGAGACCCAGTACTTC
TRBV28	NA	NA	TRBJ2-1	CASQAAGPYNEQFF	TGTGCCAGCCAAGCGGCGGGACCCTACAATGAGCAGTTCTTC
TRBV28	TRBD1	NA	TRBJ1-1	CASSLSRGRSPFF	TGTGCCAGCAGTTTATCCAGGGGGCGCAGTCCATTCTTT
TRBV9	TRBD2	NA	TRBJ2-7	CASSARPGTSGSEQYF	TGTGCCAGCAGCGCCCGGCCGGGGACTAGCGGGAGCGAGCAGTACTTC
TRBV5-1	NA	NA	TRBJ1-1	CASSLQGLEAFF	TGCGCCAGCAGCCTACAGGGACTTGAAGCTTTCTTT
TRBV28	NA	NA	TRBJ1-1	CASLFVRRRRDTEAFF	TGTGCCAGCCTGTTCGTTCGACGGCGCCGGGACACTGAAGCTTTCTTT
TRBV15	NA	NA	TRBJ1-2	CATSRAAGGLDGYTF	TGTGCCACCAGCAGAGCGGCCGGGGGGCTTGATGGCTACACCTTC
TRBV5-6	NA	NA	TRBJ2-3	CASSSWSHTDTQYF	TGTGCCAGCAGCTCGTGGTCACACACAGATACGCAGTATTTT
TRBV11-2	TRBD2	NA	TRBJ2-3	CASRKLAGGRGWDTQYF	TGTGCCAGCAGAAAACTAGCGGGGGGGCGCGGTTGGGATACGCAGTATTTT
TRBV4-3	NA	NA	TRBJ1-3	CASSQDPISGNTIYF	TGCGCCAGCAGCCAAGATCCGATCTCTGGAAACACCATATATTTT
TRBV9	NA	NA	TRBJ1-1	CASSIREDEAFF	TGTGCCAGCAGCATCAGGGAGGATGAAGCTTTCTTT
TRBV5-1	TRBD1	NA	TRBJ1-2	CASSFHRQGSYGYTF	TGCGCCAGCAGCTTCCATAGACAGGGGAGCTATGGCTACACCTTC
TRBV27	NA	few	TRBJ1-1	CASSAGTTYSEAFF	TGTGCCAGCAGCGCCGGGACTACCTATTCAGAAGCTTTCTTT
TRBV4-2	TRBD2	once	TRBJ2-3	CASSQNPTSGSTDTQYF	TGTGCCAGCAGCCAGAACCCGACTAGCGGGAGCACAGATACGCAGTATTTT
TRBV5-6	TRBD2	NA	TRBJ2-5	CASRVLAGAAQETQYF	TGTGCCAGCAGGGTCCTAGCGGGGGCCGCCCAAGAGACCCAGTACTTC
TRBV6-5	NA	once	TRBJ2-3	CASSYSLYGDTQYF	TGTGCCAGCAGTTACTCATTGTATGGAGATACGCAGTATTTT
TRBV29-1	NA	once	TRBJ1-5	CSVGAGSNQPQHF	TGCAGCGTTGGGGCGGGGAGCAATCAGCCCCAGCATTTT
TRBV21-1	NA	NA	TRBJ1-1	CASSNKAANTEAFF	TGTGCCAGCAGCAATAAGGCAGCGAACACTGAAGCTTTCTTT
TRBV7-2	NA	NA	TRBJ2-3	CASSLPRLLASDTQYF	TGTGCCAGCAGCTTACCACGGCTACTAGCATCAGATACGCAGTATTTT
TRBV7-2	TRBD1	NA	TRBJ2-1	CASTGQGRSRGQFF	TGTGCCAGCACCGGACAGGGGAGGTCCCGAGGGCAGTTCTTC
TRBV9	NA	NA	TRBJ2-5	CASSALGGAWAQYF	TGTGCCAGCAGCGCCCTGGGGGGGGCTTGGGCCCAGTACTTC
TRBV25-1	TRBD1	NA	TRBJ2-1	CASSRGGTGGNEQFF	TGTGCCAGCAGTAGAGGGGGGACAGGGGGCAATGAGCAGTTCTTC
TRBV7-2	TRBD2	NA	TRBJ2-1	CASSRGLEGKQFF	TGTGCCAGCAGCCGCGGACTAGAGGGGAAGCAGTTCTTC
TRBV30	NA	NA	TRBJ2-5	CAWTVGAAFQETQYF	TGTGCCTGGACCGTCGGGGCAGCTTTCCAAGAGACCCAGTACTTC
TRBV5-1	NA	once	TRBJ1-1	CASSAGTGNTEAFF	TGCGCCAGCAGTGCCGGGACGGGGAACACTGAAGCTTTCTTT
TRBV5-4	TRBD1	NA	TRBJ2-3	CASSVGQATDTQYF	TGTGCCAGCAGCGTTGGACAGGCCACAGATACGCAGTATTTT
TRBV6-1	TRBD2	NA	TRBJ2-3	CASSGLAGGPTDTQYF	TGTGCCAGCAGTGGACTGGCGGGGGGGCCGACAGATACGCAGTATTTT
TRBV11-2	NA	NA	TRBJ2-5	CASSAAAGGQETQYF	TGTGCCAGCAGCGCAGCGGCAGGGGGGCAAGAGACCCAGTACTTC
TRBV15	NA	NA	TRBJ2-3	CATSRGEGPATDTQYF	TGTGCCACCAGCAGAGGTGAGGGCCCGGCTACAGATACGCAGTATTTT
TRBV7-2	TRBD1	NA	TRBJ1-3	CASSFSGTASTGNTIYF	TGTGCCAGCAGCTTTTCCGGGACAGCAAGCACCGGAAACACCATATATTTT